A selection of T cell receptor beta chains follows, all from one sample in a study of T cells in Graves' hyperthyroidism and ophthalmopathy. In TCRdb, the multiplex PCR reads were re-called with MiXCR into one record per CDR3 protein. The sample has roughly 800,000 distinct CDR3 sequences; about 38% are singletons. The sample was blood. The source of these receptors is a man aged 18 to 30 with Graves' hyperthyroidism. Both conserved end residues are trimmed from each CDR3. Only part of the rows carry a size: once, few, many, or a class if the clone is expanded.

.	TRBV25-1	12	TRBJ1-2	ASSDPGANYGYT
few	TRBV5-1	11	TRBJ2-7	ASSLGYKDEQY
.	TRBV29-1	11	TRBJ1-1	SVDLGASTEAF
.	TRBV7-3	14	TRBJ1-1	ASSREGEGADTEAF
few	TRBV12-3/TRBV12-4	11	TRBJ1-1	ASTLDRAVEAF
many	TRBV29-1	10	TRBJ1-2	SVLITGHGYT
.	TRBV15	14	TRBJ2-7	ATSRGGDRDSYEQY
few	TRBV7-3	13	TRBJ2-5	ASSLIGTGQETQY
once	TRBV7-2	11	TRBJ2-2	ASRSTNTGELF
.	TRBV7-9	12	TRBJ1-5	ASSPTFIEQPQH
many	TRBV7-2	12	TRBJ2-7	ASSSKSGTGEQY
many	TRBV20-1	12	TRBJ1-3	SARGEGLGNTIY
many	TRBV29-1	12	TRBJ2-6	SVDSGTGANVLT
.	TRBV19	13	TRBJ1-5	ASTRTGANNQPQH
.	TRBV20-1	13	TRBJ2-7	SARDRRTPSYEQY
.	TRBV9	12	TRBJ1-1	ASSWVRGSTEAF
.	TRBV9	12	TRBJ2-7	ASSVVAGEDEQY
many	TRBV15	14	TRBJ1-3	ATSDGGPLSGNTIY
.	TRBV4-2	13	TRBJ2-7	ASSQDQAGGYEQY
few	TRBV29-1	11	TRBJ2-3	SVSGGSTDTQY
few	TRBV11-2	12	TRBJ1-5	ASSPGQQYQPQH
many	TRBV10-3	12	TRBJ2-7	AISSAGDSYEQY
.	TRBV20-1	14	TRBJ1-1	SARDDDRGPNTEAF
.	TRBV29-1	12	TRBJ2-5	SVEGGGLVETQY
.	TRBV7-2	10	TRBJ1-4	ASSRISGELF
.	TRBV6-5	14	TRBJ1-5	ASSYYGARGNQPQH
many	TRBV15	14	TRBJ1-5	ATSRGSRGWTQPQH
.	TRBV12-3/TRBV12-4	12	TRBJ2-7	ASSGWPGDYEQY
.	TRBV29-1	9	TRBJ2-7	SVVGFNEQY
many	TRBV2	13	TRBJ1-2	ASSEAISVNYGYT
few	TRBV7-9	14	TRBJ2-7	ASSSTPGQGVSEQY
many	TRBV2	13	TRBJ2-5	ASREDHRGMETQY
.	TRBV12-3/TRBV12-4	14	TRBJ2-7	ASSLPTGGPSYEQY
many	TRBV25-1	12	TRBJ1-1	ASSEFDRNTEAF
many	TRBV20-1	10	TRBJ1-2	SASDRSYGYT
.	TRBV20-1	11	TRBJ1-2	SAREKRTGGYT
many	TRBV6-5	11	TRBJ1-6	ASSYSSNSPLH
many	TRBV19	11	TRBJ1-5	ASSIQERQPQH
many	TRBV5-1	13	TRBJ2-7	ASRIDPGQLYEQY
.	TRBV10-3	12	TRBJ1-2	ATRPGQGSYGYT
few	TRBV20-1	11	TRBJ2-2	SARSQDTGELF
.	TRBV7-2	12	TRBJ2-5	ASSLSVRGETQY
.	TRBV20-1	11	TRBJ2-2	SARAGTTGELF
.	TRBV7-9	12	TRBJ2-7	ASSLAQGWDEQY
.	TRBV12-3/TRBV12-4	12	TRBJ1-1	ASRPTTGYTEAF
.	TRBV6-4	12	TRBJ1-1	VSTKHEGDTEAF
.	TRBV10-3	12	TRBJ2-7	ASSYDRGSYEQY
many	TRBV6-5	10	TRBJ1-2	ASSPSNYGYT
few	TRBV9	12	TRBJ1-1	ASSSQDRGGEAF
many	TRBV29-1	13	TRBJ1-5	SVAVTGDSNQPQH
.	TRBV6-4	11	TRBJ1-1	ASSAGKNTEAF
.	TRBV18	13	TRBJ1-5	ASSPPSRGNQPQH
.	TRBV7-2	13	TRBJ1-2	ASSLHGQGYYGYT
many	TRBV19	15	TRBJ1-6	ASTSQGPEGPSSPLH
.	TRBV5-1	13	TRBJ1-1	ASSFKSGLDTEAF
few	TRBV9	13	TRBJ1-5	ASSASGAHNQPQH
many	TRBV7-9	14	TRBJ1-2	ASSKVSVLQWYGYT
few	TRBV20-1	13	TRBJ2-5	SARKPRGGGETQY
many	TRBV2	13	TRBJ1-3	ASSEQAVTGNTIY
few	TRBV5-1	13	TRBJ2-7	ASSRMPGTAYEQY